Listed below are T cell receptor beta chains from one sample, sequenced in a study of T cells after yellow fever vaccination. TCRdb fed the 5' RACE reads into MiXCR, producing one record per CDR3 protein. The sample gives about 310,000 distinct CDR3 sequences, around 3.9% of which show up once; 20% to 30% is in the top ten. This material consisted of PBMCs, taken on the day of the yellow fever booster vaccination. Source of these receptors: a man between 18 and 35 years old who received the YFV17D yellow fever vaccine. Each CDR3 is given with its conserved first and last residue. D genes are given only for firm matches. Size is stated for part of the rows, as once, few or many counts, or as a class when the clone is expanded.

clone size | J gene | V gene | D gene | CDR3 DNA | CDR3 protein
many | TRBJ2-2 | TRBV12-3/TRBV12-4 | - | TGTGCCAGCGGCGCTAGCTCTCCGAACACCGGGGAGCTGTTTTTT | CASGASSPNTGELFF
many | TRBJ2-1 | TRBV7-3 | TRBD2 | TGTGCCAGCAGCCCCGGGACTAGCGTTCGGGGGGAGCAGTTCTTC | CASSPGTSVRGEQFF
many | TRBJ2-2 | TRBV20-1 | TRBD1 | TGCAGTGCCGTGACAGGGCCCACCGGGGAGCTGTTTTTT | CSAVTGPTGELFF
few | TRBJ2-3 | TRBV28 | TRBD2 | TGTGCCAGCAGTTCCTCTAGGGACGTGGAGGGAGTAGCGGGATCGCAGTATTTT | CASSSSRDVEGVAGSQYF
- | TRBJ1-5 | TRBV19 | - | TGTGCCAGTAAAGAATATAGCAATCAGCCCCAGCATTTT | CASKEYSNQPQHF
many | TRBJ2-1 | TRBV6-2/TRBV6-3 | TRBD2 | TGTGCCAGCAGTTTAGTTAGCGGGGCAGTGTTCTTC | CASSLVSGAVFF
- | TRBJ2-3 | TRBV5-1 | TRBD2 | TGCGCCAGCAGCTTCCGAAGCGGGGGGGCAACAGATACGCAGTATTTT | CASSFRSGGATDTQYF
many | TRBJ2-1 | TRBV7-2 | - | TGTGCCAGCAGCTTAGCTAGCGGACAATCACAAGGTAGTGAGCAGTTCTTC | CASSLASGQSQGSEQFF
many | TRBJ2-5 | TRBV18 | - | TGTGCCAGCTCACCAGGATTGGGGTACCAAGAGACCCAGTACTTC | CASSPGLGYQETQYF
few | TRBJ1-2 | TRBV12-3/TRBV12-4 | - | TGTGCCAGTCGCGGGGGCATTGGCTACACCTTC | CASRGGIGYTF
few | TRBJ1-5 | TRBV4-2 | - | TGTGCCAGCAGCCAAGCCAGTCTACAGCCCCAGCATTTT | CASSQASLQPQHF
- | TRBJ2-3 | TRBV20-1 | TRBD1 | TGCAGTACGAACAGGGGCAGGGACACAGATACGCAGTATTTT | CSTNRGRDTDTQYF
few | TRBJ1-1 | TRBV5-1 | - | TGCGCCAGCAGCTTGGGTAGTTCGAACACTGAAGCTTTCTTT | CASSLGSSNTEAFF
many | TRBJ1-4 | TRBV7-2 | - | TGTGCCAGCAGTCCCGGGCCCTGGGGCGGTGAAAAACTGTTTTTT | CASSPGPWGGEKLFF
many | TRBJ2-1 | TRBV7-3 | - | TGTGCCAGCAGCTTAGGCGGGGGCGCAGCTAGCTCCTACAATGAGCAGTTCTTC | CASSLGGGAASSYNEQFF
few | TRBJ2-3 | TRBV20-1 | TRBD2 | TGCAGTGCCCGAAACCTAGCGGACCTCACAGATACGCAGTATTTT | CSARNLADLTDTQYF
many | TRBJ2-7 | TRBV6-5 | TRBD1 | TGTGCCAGCAGTTACACTAGGACAGGGAGCCACGAGCAGTACTTC | CASSYTRTGSHEQYF
few | TRBJ1-6 | TRBV5-5 | TRBD1 | TGTGCCAGCAGCTTACCCGGGACAGCTTCCACCCTCCACTTT | CASSLPGTASTLHF
- | TRBJ2-3 | TRBV3-1 | TRBD2 | TGTGCCAGCAGCCCTTCATGGGATAGCGGGGGGGTCACAGATACGCAGTATTTT | CASSPSWDSGGVTDTQYF
- | TRBJ2-7 | TRBV4-3 | TRBD2 | TGCGCCAGCAGCCAAGTCCGCGGACTAGCGGGGGAAGGCGAGCAGTACTTC | CASSQVRGLAGEGEQYF
many | TRBJ2-3 | TRBV7-2 | - | TGTGCCAGCAGTGGATGGGATACGCAGTATTTT | CASSGWDTQYF
few | TRBJ2-5 | TRBV29-1 | TRBD1 | TGCAGCGTTGGGGCGACAGGGGCAACAGGGACCCAGTACTTC | CSVGATGATGTQYF